This T cell receptor (beta chain) was observed in a study of blood T cell repertoires in COVID-19 (dated by TCRdb to the early 2020s). With regard to the full study: Collaborator samples came from the United States, Italy and Spain and covered acute and convalescent phases of COVID-19. The repertoires were released in a freely available public database meant as a resource for research on the immune response to SARS-CoV-2. Subjects who had been exposed to COVID-19, were actively infected with it, or had recovered from it provided the deeply sampled blood TCRbeta repertoires that made up the dataset. The sample metadata nearly always contained a de-identified subject ID, COVID-19 status, age in years and sex. The samples were drawn from two sources: the first 160 participants of the ongoing ImmuneRACE study, and approximately 1,300 subjects contributed by 6 global collaborators. The prospective study material was composed of cDNA or gDNA derived from T cells, B-cell-depleted T cells, or PBMCs. Where available, HLA class I and class II types were obtained from metadata supplied by the sample provider rather than from assay-based typing. Summary of the overall study and its limitations: The amount of clinical and demographic metadata varied by source and participant and was provided uncurated.

Each collaborating institution followed its own protocols to collect whole blood in K2EDTA tubes. For TCRbeta analysis, collaborators shipped samples as frozen whole blood, isolated PBMCs, or DNA extracted from either of those sample types. Based on the germline V gene (reference sequence), the CDR1 and CDR2 sequences are GTSNPN and SVGIG. The trim is 3 bases for V and 6 bases for J, with a gap of 14 bases between the germline ends. Including the terminal cysteine and phenylalanine, the CDR3 comprises 14 residues. Only the CDR3 region is kept as DNA, spanning 42 bases read in frame from base 1. With regard to this clone: Its antigen is currently not known. Base qualities are not provided; no much larger clone lies one nucleotide away.

TCRbeta CDR3 regions were amplified from genomic DNA using the immunoSEQ Assay, a bias-controlled multiplex PCR. The source study handled its data this way. Within the assay, amplification of reference gene primers was used to estimate how many nucleated cells each sample contained. To quantify the absolute abundance of each unique TCRbeta CDR3 rearrangement, sequence reads were collapsed and filtered. For each sample, productive Simpson clonality was calculated by taking the square root of Simpson's diversity index across productive rearrangements. TCRdb stores this immuneACCESS table with in-frame sequences only. Part of the clones is absent; in the studies checked, under half of the shortfall reflects unresolved V genes, and no reason is known for the rest. The V and J calls and clone size were taken over from that table, and D and trimming were inferred from the DNA. The sample table lists about 170,000 clones, around nine tenths of them with a count of one. Roughly 3.5% of the sample lies in the top ten.

The chain is made from TRBV30 and TRBJ1-4, and the D gene may be TRBD1, 6 bases matching. This sequence originates from a man in his 70s with acute or convalescent COVID-19. The sequenced sample was peripheral blood. The bases read TGTGCCTGGAGGGGGGCCCCTTGGGATGAAAAACTGTTTTTT. This gives the protein CAWRGAPWDEKLFF.